The 8 T cell receptor beta chains reported below all come from one sample, sequenced in a study of identical twins. MiXCR, run by TCRdb on the 5' RACE reads, gives a single entry per CDR3 protein. Of hundreds of thousands of distinct CDR3 sequences listed, around 8.3% are singletons. These records were also assigned to another study, of yellow fever vaccine responses in identical twins.

Sequencing was carried out using PBMCs. The source of these receptors is a woman between 18 and 30 years old in good health.

This clonotype was seen a handful of times. The chain couples TRBV6-5 to TRBJ2-1; a possible D gene is TRBD1 (5 bases). The CDR3 is 17 amino acids. The ends were cut back, 2 bases at V and 8 bases at J, with 22 bases in the middle. Germline V lookup: CDR1 MNHEY, CDR2 SVGAGI. Here the CDR3 reads CASSYVSRGPRGDEQFF. DNA of the CDR3: TGTGCCAGCAGTTACGTCAGTAGGGGCCCTAGGGGCGATGAGCAGTTCTTC.

This clonotype was observed a handful of times. The chain is built from TRBV6-1 and TRBJ2-7; D gene ambiguous. CDR1 is MNHNS and CDR2 is SASEGT in the germline V gene. The CDR3 is 13 residues long. Trimming removed 5 bases at V and 0 bases at J, with 8 bases between. The CDR3 bases are TGTGCCAGCAGTCAGCCTAGCTCCTACGAGCAGTACTTC. It translates to CASSQPSSYEQYF.

This clonotype was found a few times. The gene calls are TRBV6-5 and TRBJ2-2; D not certain. Trimming took 2 bases from V and 4 from J, leaving 14 bases between them. CDR3 length equals 16 residues. Germline lookup yields CDR1 MNHEY and CDR2 SVGAGI. The CDR3 nucleotides read TGTGCCAGCAGTTACCTCGGACCGACGTTCACCGGGGAGCTGTTTTTT. It specifies CASSYLGPTFTGELFF.

V is TRBV6-1 and J is TRBJ2-7; tentative D call: TRBD1 (6 bases). Trimming removed 5 bases at V and 4 bases at J, with 12 bases between. The germline V gene has CDR1 MNHNS and CDR2 SASEGT. This CDR3 contains 13 residues. The CDR3, as DNA: TGTGCCAGCAGTCGGACAGTCAAATACGAGCAGTACTTC. Its translation: CASSRTVKYEQYF.

This clonotype was seen ten or more times. V gene TRBV12-3 or TRBV12-4 combines with J gene TRBJ2-5; 11 bases are shared with TRBD2. The V segment lost 2 bases and the J segment 0 bases; nucleotides outside the gene matches: 5. The CDR3 consists of 17 residues. The CDR3 DNA sequence: TGTGCCAGCAGTTTAACTAGCGGGGGAGTGTACCAAGAGACCCAGTACTTC. Its protein is CASSLTSGGVYQETQYF.

The V gene is TRBV7-2, the J gene TRBJ2-5; the match to TRBD1 covers 7 bases. CDR3 size: 16 residues. Germline loops: CDR1 SGHTA, CDR2 FQGNSA. Trimming removed 1 base from V and 5 bases from J; junction bases left unmatched: 10. The chain's CDR3 is CASSLVPGGLGETQYF. As DNA, the CDR3 is TGTGCCAGCAGCTTAGTCCCAGGGGGTTTGGGGGAGACCCAGTACTTC.

The genes are TRBV7-3 and TRBJ2-6; D perhaps matches TRBD2 (5 bases). Germline V lookup: CDR1 SGHTA, CDR2 FQGTGA. Trimming took off 1 base at V and 0 bases at J, with 7 bases between the two ends. The CDR3 is 16 residues long. The CDR3 loop reads CASSLRGSSGANVLTF. The CDR3 DNA reads TGTGCCAGCAGCTTAAGAGGGAGCTCTGGGGCCAACGTCCTGACTTTC. The complete variable domain, with remaining parts taken from reference TRBV7-3 and TRBJ2-6, reads GAGVSQTPSNKVTEKGKYVELRCDPISGHTALYWYRQSLGQGPEFLIYFQGTGAADDSGLPNDRFFAVRPEGSVSTLKIQRTERGDSAVYLCASSLRGSSGANVLTFGAGSRLTVL.

This clonotype was recorded only once. The junction shows a germline mismatch at one end, possibly a read error. The V gene is TRBV3-1, the J gene TRBJ2-1; D possibly corresponds to TRBD1 (5 bases). Germline CDR1 LGHDT, CDR2 YNNKEL (reference sequence). CDR3 length equals 10 residues. CDR3 DNA sequence: TGTGCCAGCAGCCACCGCAGGGTATACTTC. Its protein product is CASSHRRVYF.